Listed here are 3 T cell receptor beta chains from one sample, sequenced in a study of shared clonotypes between healthy human individuals. Libraries were prepared by immunoSEQ multiplex PCR; TCRdb keeps only in-frame clonotypes and omits some of them. The table shows 470,000 or so clones, with 81% occurring only once. The specimen sequenced was PBMCs. All receptors derive from a woman in her forties in good health. Some clones in this sample may be carry-over from other donors' samples.

The rearrangement links TRBV7-9 to TRBJ2-3; a weak D match, TRBD2 (6 bases). Deletions cut 3 bases from V and 10 bases from J, with 8 bases between. This CDR3 comprises 11 residues. Germline V gives CDR1 SEHNR, CDR2 FQNEAQ (reference sequence). Here the CDR3 reads CASSFGSSQYF. In DNA form, the CDR3 reads TGTGCCAGCAGCTTCGGGAGCTCGCAGTATTTT.

Comments on this clone: A far more abundant clone sits one base away, making this likely a read error. Other nucleotide sequences from this sample produce the same CDR3. V usage is TRBV9 and J usage is TRBJ2-5, with TRBD2 matching 8 bases. This CDR3 region has 15 residues. Germline V CDR1 and CDR2: SGDLS, YYNGEE. The ends lost 4 bases at V and 5 bases at J; junction bases unmatched: 10. The CDR3 bases are TGTGCCAGCAGCCCCGGGACTAGTCTCCAGGAGACCCAGTACTTC. Residues: CASSPGTSLQETQYF.

The chain joins TRBV2 to TRBJ1-1; 8 bases are shared with TRBD1. The CDR3 is 13 residues long. Unmatched junction bases numbered 9, after V lost 7 bases and J lost 8 bases. The germline CDR1 and CDR2 sequences are SNHLY and FYNNEI. The CDR3 loop reads CASTRPTGAEAFF. The CDR3 nucleotides are TGTGCCAGCACACGACCGACAGGGGCCGAAGCTTTCTTT.